This T cell receptor (beta chain) is drawn from a study of shared clonotypes between healthy human individuals. V gave up 2 bases and J gave up 1 base, with 9 bases separating them. The CDR3 consists of 14 residues. Germline-derived CDR1 and CDR2 are MNHEY and SMNVEV (reference sequence). Original processing notes: Because ImmunoSEQ provided only junction sequences with no quality scores, the filtering differed. Data came from immunoSEQ multiplex PCR; TCRdb stores just in-frame clones and leaves some out. V and J calls and clone size follow that table, whereas D and trimming were derived from the DNA. The sample consists of about 490,000 clones, around 79% of them appearing once. Adult donors, all healthy and HIV-negative, had no recent acute infections or vaccinations. Only Caucasian adults living in Nashville, Tennessee made up the donor group. In the case of this clone: Its antigen is as yet unknown.

General observations from the study: Collection of samples was limited to blood; tissue repertoires likely differ.

The chain employs TRBV27 and TRBJ2-7; D remains ambiguous. The specimen sequenced was PBMCs. The source is a woman aged 40-49 years in good health. Some clones in this sample may be carry-over from other donors' samples. CDR3 DNA: TGTGCCAGCAGTTTAATGCTCGGATCCTACGAGCAGTACTTC. It specifies CASSLMLGSYEQYF.